The clone carrying this TCR beta chain was seen more than once but under ten times. Its antigen is not known. Trimming stripped 2 bases from V and 4 bases from J, with 15 bases between. The CDR3 has 16 amino acids. Germline loops: CDR1 MRHNA, CDR2 SNTAGT. It was with a sample-barcoded 5' primer and a J-beta primer mix that a second PCR of roughly 7 to 11 cycles was run. A template-switch adaptor containing 12 random nucleotides labeled each cDNA molecule. TCRdb itself ran the 5' RACE reads through MiXCR, one entry per CDR3 protein. The sample has roughly 1,500,000 distinct CDR3 sequences, about 32% seen once. The data were obtained in a study of blood T cells in healthy people across ages. Each sample provided at least 6 micrograms of extracted total RNA. Study results and caveats: More naive CD4+ cells and higher diversity were found in long-lived than in aged donors. With donor CMV status unknown, expanded clonotype changes were possibly confounded.

Sequenced: blood. The V gene is TRBV6-4, the J gene TRBJ2-1, with D tentatively TRBD2 (6 bases). The source is a woman aged 25 to 39 in good health. CDR3 sequence: CASSDRSGVSYNEQFF. CDR3 coding DNA: TGTGCCAGCAGTGACAGGTCGGGAGTGTCTTACAATGAGCAGTTCTTC.